The 4 T cell receptor beta chains given below trace back to one sample, sequenced in a study of cytomegalovirus exposure and HLA in healthy donors. Some clones are missing from TCRdb's copy, which holds only in-frame ones; the method was immunoSEQ multiplex PCR. The table shows more than 100,000 clones, with roughly 90% occurring only once. Material: PBMCs. These receptor sequences come from a man aged 30 to 45 in good health and CMV-seronegative.

The chain combines TRBV5-4 with TRBJ1-2, with a weak D call TRBD1 (5 bases). CDR1 is SGHNT and CDR2 is YYREEE in the germline V gene (reference sequence). The ends were cut back, 4 bases at V and 0 bases at J, with 10 bases in the middle. The CDR3 has 14 amino acids. CDR3 coding DNA: TGTGCCAGCAGCCCCCCGGACACTAACTATGGCTACACCTTC. Its translation: CASSPPDTNYGYTF.

The chain is built from TRBV9 and TRBJ2-3, with a possible D match to TRBD2 (6 bases). V lost 2 bases to trimming and J lost 0 bases, with 10 bases between them. Germline V gene lookup returns CDR1 SGDLS and CDR2 YYNGEE. The CDR3 consists of 15 residues. CDR3 nucleotide sequence: TGTGCCAGCAGCGTGTATAGCGGTAGCACAGATACGCAGTATTTT. Translating it yields CASSVYSGSTDTQYF.

The chain carries TRBV30 and TRBJ1-1; the match to TRBD1 covers 8 bases. The CDR3 extends over 14 amino acids. Unmatched junction bases numbered 13, after V lost 5 bases and J lost 8 bases. Germline values: CDR1 GTSNPN, CDR2 SVGIG (reference sequence). In DNA form, the CDR3 reads TGTGCCTGGGCCACCGGGCAGGGGGCTGCCGAAGCTTTCTTT. Translating it yields CAWATGQGAAEAFF.

The rearrangement joins TRBV6-5 to TRBJ2-7, with D unclear. V shed 6 bases and J shed 3 bases, with 18 bases lying between them. CDR1 is MNHEY and CDR2 is SVGAGI in the germline V gene. The CDR3 sequence is 15 residues long. The CDR3 is CASRAPYHWSYEQYF. The DNA for the CDR3 is TGTGCCAGCAGGGCCCCCTATCATTGGAGCTACGAGCAGTACTTC.